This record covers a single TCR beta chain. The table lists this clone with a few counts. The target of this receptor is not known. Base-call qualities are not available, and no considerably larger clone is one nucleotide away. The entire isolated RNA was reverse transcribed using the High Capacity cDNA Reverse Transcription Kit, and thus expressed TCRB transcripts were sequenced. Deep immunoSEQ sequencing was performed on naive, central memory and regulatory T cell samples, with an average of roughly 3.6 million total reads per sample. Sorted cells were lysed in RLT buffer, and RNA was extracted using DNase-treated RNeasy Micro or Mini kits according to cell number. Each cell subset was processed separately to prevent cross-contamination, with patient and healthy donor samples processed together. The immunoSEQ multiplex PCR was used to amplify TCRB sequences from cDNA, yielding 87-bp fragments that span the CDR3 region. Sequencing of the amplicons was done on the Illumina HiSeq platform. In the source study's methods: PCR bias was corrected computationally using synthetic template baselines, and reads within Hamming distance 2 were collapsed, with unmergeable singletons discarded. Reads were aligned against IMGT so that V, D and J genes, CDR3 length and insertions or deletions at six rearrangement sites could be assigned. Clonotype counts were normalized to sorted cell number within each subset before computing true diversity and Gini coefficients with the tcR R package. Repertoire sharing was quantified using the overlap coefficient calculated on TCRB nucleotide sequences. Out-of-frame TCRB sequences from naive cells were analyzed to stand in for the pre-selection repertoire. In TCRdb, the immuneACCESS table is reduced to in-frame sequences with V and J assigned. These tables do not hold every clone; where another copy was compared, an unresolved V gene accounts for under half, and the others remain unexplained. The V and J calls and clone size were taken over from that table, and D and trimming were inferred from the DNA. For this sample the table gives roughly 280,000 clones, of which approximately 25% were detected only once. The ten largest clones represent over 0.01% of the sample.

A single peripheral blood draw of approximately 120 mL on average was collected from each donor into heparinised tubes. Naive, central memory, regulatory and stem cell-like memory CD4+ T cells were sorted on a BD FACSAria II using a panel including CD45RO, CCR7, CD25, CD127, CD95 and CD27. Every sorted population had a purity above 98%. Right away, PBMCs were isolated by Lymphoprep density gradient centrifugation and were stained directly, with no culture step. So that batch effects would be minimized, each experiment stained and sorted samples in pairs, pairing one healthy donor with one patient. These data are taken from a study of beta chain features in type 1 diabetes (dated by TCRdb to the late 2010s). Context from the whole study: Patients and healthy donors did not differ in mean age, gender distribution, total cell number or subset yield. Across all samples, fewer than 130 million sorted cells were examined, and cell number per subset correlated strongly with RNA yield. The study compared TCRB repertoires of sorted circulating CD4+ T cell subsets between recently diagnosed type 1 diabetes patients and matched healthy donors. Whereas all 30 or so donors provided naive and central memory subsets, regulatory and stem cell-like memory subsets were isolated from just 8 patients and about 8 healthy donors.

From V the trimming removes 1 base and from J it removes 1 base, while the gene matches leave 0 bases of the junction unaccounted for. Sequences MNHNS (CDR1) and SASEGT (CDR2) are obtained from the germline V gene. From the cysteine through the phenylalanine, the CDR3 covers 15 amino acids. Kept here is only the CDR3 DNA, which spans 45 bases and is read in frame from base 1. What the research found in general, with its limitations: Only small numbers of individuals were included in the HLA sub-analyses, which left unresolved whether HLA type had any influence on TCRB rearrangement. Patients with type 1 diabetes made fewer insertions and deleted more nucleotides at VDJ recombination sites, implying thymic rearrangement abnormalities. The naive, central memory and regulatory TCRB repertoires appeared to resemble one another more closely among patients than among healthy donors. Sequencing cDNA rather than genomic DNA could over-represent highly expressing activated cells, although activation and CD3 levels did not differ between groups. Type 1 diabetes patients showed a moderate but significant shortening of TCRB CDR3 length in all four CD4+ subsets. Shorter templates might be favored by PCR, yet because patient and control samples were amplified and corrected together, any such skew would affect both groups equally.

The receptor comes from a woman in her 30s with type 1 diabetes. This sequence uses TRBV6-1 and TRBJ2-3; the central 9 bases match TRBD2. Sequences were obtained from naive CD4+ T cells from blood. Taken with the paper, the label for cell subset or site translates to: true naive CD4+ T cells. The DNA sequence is TGTGCCAGCAGTGAAGGACTAGCGGGCACAGATACGCAGTATTTT. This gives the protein CASSEGLAGTDTQYF.